This T cell receptor beta chain stems from a study of metastatic and nonmetastatic thyroid tumors. Study as a whole: Repertoires from malignant and benign thyroid patients were compared across blood and tumor or nodule tissue.

Per the authors' pipeline: A distant-metastasis classifier for papillary thyroid cancer was built using CDR3 differences across clinicopathological groups. TCRdb re-called the PCR reads through MiXCR. It is TCRdb's table, rather than the study itself, that gives the V and J calls and clone size. The sample holds about 92,000 clones, 15% seen once. Study outcomes and limitations: As reported, TCR beta diversity in blood and tumor was significantly higher in malignant thyroid tumors than in benign nodules.

Details on this clone: Antigen: not known. It may be a read error: a sequence one base away is much more abundant.

The length of the CDR3 is 17 residues. Germline CDR1 is DFQATT and CDR2 is SNEGSKA (reference sequence). Every patient was untreated before thyroid surgery. This receptor was obtained from a female donor with papillary thyroid cancer or a benign thyroid nodule (not recorded which). Some clones in this sample may be carry-over from other donors' samples. Source material: blood. J is TRBJ2-6 and V is TRBV20-1; TRBD1 might be the D (6 bases). The CDR3 loop is CSARDTGPTPGSNVLTF. In nucleotides, the CDR3 is TGCAGTGCTAGAGATACAGGGCCAACGCCTGGGTCCAACGTCCTGACTTTC.